What follows describes a single T cell receptor beta chain. The clone's antigen remains unknown. No much larger clonotype is one base removed from it; base qualities were not supplied. This sample was included in a study of metastatic and nonmetastatic thyroid tumors (TCRdb year 2020). At the level of the whole study: The researchers compared repertoires between peripheral blood samples and tumor or nodule tissue samples from patients with malignant or benign thyroid disease.

There are 14 amino acids in the CDR3, from cysteine to phenylalanine inclusive. CDR3 DNA is the only sequence kept; it has 42 bases, read in frame from the first base. V was cut back by 0 bases and J by 0 bases, leaving a gap of 5 bases between them. Via the germline V gene (reference sequence), CDR1 is SGHAT and CDR2 FQDESV. No treatment had been received by any patient before thyroid surgery. Patient clinical samples collected from about 2011 to 2018 were retrospectively analysed using T-cell receptor beta sequencing. The method behind the library was PCR. Sequencing was carried out with an Illumina HiSeq 4000. High-throughput sequencing was used to profile the CDR3 region of the TCR beta-chain in every patient. The paper's processing steps were these. A classifier to discriminate distant-metastatic papillary thyroid cancer patients was built from CDR3 differences across clinicopathological groups. To measure repertoire diversity the researchers used the Shannon index, while the Morisita-Horn index served to gauge how similar the tumor and blood repertoires were. Starting from the raw public reads, TCRdb applied fastp trimming at Q25, assembled clones with MiXCR and retained in-frame beta chains. The V and J calls follow TCRdb's processing rather than the paper's. For this sample the table gives 45,000 to 50,000 clones, of which around 25% were detected only once. The biggest ten clones account for 3.4% of the sample.

Results the study describes overall, beyond this receptor: In both blood and tumor samples, TCR beta diversity was reported to be significantly higher in malignant tumors than in benign nodules.

Material for sequencing was blood. The TCR sequence derives from a male donor with papillary thyroid cancer or a benign thyroid nodule (not recorded which). Some clones in this sample may be carry-over from other donors' samples. Recombination connected TRBV11-1 to TRBJ1-1, with the D gene call left open. The nucleotide sequence reads TGTGCCAGCAGCTTAGCACGACTGAACACTGAAGCTTTCTTT. Translation gives CASSLARLNTEAFF.